The present T cell receptor (beta chain) was sequenced within a study of shared clonotypes between healthy human individuals. The CDR3 loop spans 18 amino acids. V dropped 5 bases and J dropped 3; count of bases not matched to a gene: 16. CDR1 and CDR2 (germline): SEHNR, FQNEAQ (reference sequence). The repertoire was sequenced with immunoSEQ multiplex PCR; TCRdb's copy has only in-frame clones and lacks some. The sample comprises approximately 500,000 clones, approximately 78% of which are singletons, and around 12% rests with the top ten. This clone was picked up a small number of times. Input material: PBMCs. This TCR was recovered from a woman between 35 and 50 years old in good health. Some clones in this sample may be carry-over from other donors' samples. The chain couples TRBV7-9 to TRBJ1-1; TRBD1 aligns across 9 bases. CDR3 sequence: CASSPGRQGVFDYTEAFF. The DNA of the CDR3 is TGTGCCAGCAGCCCCGGTCGACAGGGGGTTTTCGATTACACTGAAGCTTTCTTT.